These 31 T cell receptor beta chains were sequenced from one sample in a study of T cells in localized non-small cell lung cancer. Sequenced by immunoSEQ multiplex PCR; TCRdb stores in-frame clones only, minus some. The sample yields tens of thousands of clones, about nine tenths seen once. Material: peripheral blood, obtained before any cancer treatment. The origin of the receptors is a man aged 35-69 years with stage I lung adenocarcinoma.

V gene TRBV6-5 combines with J gene TRBJ2-1; 13 positions agree with TRBD2. From germline, CDR1 is MNHEY and CDR2 SVGAGI. This CDR3 region has 14 residues. V shed 3 bases and J 8 bases; nucleotides not matched to a gene: 1. The CDR3 DNA is TGTGCCAGCAGTTATACTAGCGGGAGGGATGAGCAGTTCTTC. Translated, it gives CASSYTSGRDEQFF.

This chain uses TRBV18 with TRBJ2-3; D is undetermined. CDR1 is KGHSH and CDR2 is LQKENI in the germline V gene. V gave up 2 bases and J gave up 4 bases, with 4 bases separating them. This CDR3 has 12 amino acids. This chain's CDR3 is CASSPISDTQYF. The DNA for the CDR3 is TGTGCCAGCTCACCAATCTCAGATACGCAGTATTTT.

The chain is built from TRBV4-1 and TRBJ2-7; maybe TRBD2 (5 bases). The germline V and J ends were trimmed by 0 bases and 3 bases, with 15 bases remaining between them. This CDR3 contains 16 residues. Germline V gene sequence: CDR1 MGHRA, CDR2 YSYEKL. The CDR3 DNA follows: TGCGCCAGCAGCCAAGAATTCCGGGAAAAACACTACGAGCAGTACTTC. Protein: CASSQEFREKHYEQYF.

The chain recombines TRBV13 with TRBJ2-5; 7 positions match TRBD1. V lost 1 base and J lost 4; bases outside the gene matches: 9. The germline V gene has CDR1 PRHDT and CDR2 FYEKMQ (reference sequence). The CDR3 is 16 amino acids. The CDR3, as DNA: TGTGCCAGCAGCTTAGCGGCTCAGGGGGTTCGAGAGACCCAGTACTTC. Residues: CASSLAAQGVRETQYF.

J is TRBJ1-3 and V is TRBV6-1; TRBD1 might be the D (5 bases). The CDR3 runs to 13 residues. V was shortened by 6 bases and J by 6 bases, with 12 bases between the two germline ends. CDR1 and CDR2 from the germline V gene are MNHNS and SASEGT. For the CDR3, the DNA is TGTGCCAGCAGCCGGGGCGGAGAAAACACCATATATTTT. It encodes CASSRGGENTIYF.

The J gene is TRBJ2-1, the V gene TRBV4-1; TRBD1 matches 10 bases. The germline V gene encodes CDR1 MGHRA and CDR2 YSYEKL. This CDR3 contains 15 residues. The V segment lost 5 bases and the J segment 7 bases; nucleotides outside the gene matches: 8. The CDR3 coding sequence is TGCGCCAGCAGCGGCCGGGACAGGGGATCGAATGAGCAGTTCTTC. This translates into CASSGRDRGSNEQFF.

V gene TRBV7-3 combines with J gene TRBJ2-1, with D perhaps TRBD2 (5 bases). V was trimmed by 6 bases and J by 4 bases, leaving 16 bases between them. Per germline, CDR1 SGHTA and CDR2 FQGTGA. This CDR3 is 15 amino acids long. CDR3 DNA sequence: TGTGCCAGCAGTCAGGATACGGGATCTTACAATGAGCAGTTCTTC. Encoded protein: CASSQDTGSYNEQFF. The full variable domain, rest sourced from reference TRBV7-3 and TRBJ2-1, is GAGVSQTPSNKVTEKGKYVELRCDPISGHTALYWYRQSLGQGPEFLIYFQGTGAADDSGLPNDRFFAVRPEGSVSTLKIQRTERGDSAVYLCASSQDTGSYNEQFFGPGTRLTVL.

This sequence joins TRBV9 and TRBJ2-7; 10 bases map to TRBD1. The CDR3 runs 15 residues. Germline V CDR1 and CDR2: SGDLS, YYNGEE. The ends lost 0 bases at V and 5 bases at J; junction bases unmatched: 5. CDR3 nucleotides: TGTGCCAGCAGCGTAGGTGGGACAGGGGTCAACGAGCAGTACTTC. It is translated as CASSVGGTGVNEQYF.

The genes are TRBV9 and TRBJ2-3; D could derive from TRBD1 or TRBD2 (5 bases each). This CDR3 region has 15 residues. Trimming took 0 bases from V and 0 from J, leaving 8 bases between them. Germline loops: CDR1 SGDLS, CDR2 YYNGEE. CDR3 residues: CASSVDGASTDTQYF. In nucleotides, the CDR3 is TGTGCCAGCAGCGTAGACGGGGCTAGCACAGATACGCAGTATTTT.

Details on this clone: One base separates it from a far larger clone, so it is likely a read error. This rearrangement joins TRBV10-1 to TRBJ1-3, with no clear D. This CDR3 comprises 15 residues. Germline V lookup: CDR1 WNHNN, CDR2 SYGVQD (reference sequence). Between the trimmed V and J ends, which lost 6 bases and 2 bases, there was a span of 14 bases. The CDR3 region has the DNA TGCGCCAGCAGCTTAGGATATGGGCCTGGAAACACCATATATTTT. Its translation is CASSLGYGPGNTIYF.

This sequence joins TRBV2 and TRBJ2-1; 8 bases match TRBD2. The CDR3 totals 14 residues. Germline assignment: CDR1 SNHLY and CDR2 FYNNEI. The trim removed 7 bases at V and 0 bases at J, leaving 2 bases unmatched. CDR3 DNA: TGTGCCAGCAAAAGCGGGAGCTCCTACAATGAGCAGTTCTTC. Translation gives CASKSGSSYNEQFF. Full variable domain (remainder filled in from reference TRBV2 and TRBJ2-1): EPEVTQTPSHQVTQMGQEVILRCVPISNHLYFYWYRQILGQKVEFLVSFYNNEISEKSEIFDDQFSVERPDGSNFTLKIRSTKLEDSAMYFCASKSGSSYNEQFFGPGTRLTVL.

The V call is TRBV5-5, the J call TRBJ1-3; D is uncertain. The ends were cut back, 1 base at V and 2 bases at J, with 4 bases in the middle. This CDR3 is built from 13 residues. Germline CDR1 reads SGHKS; CDR2 reads YYEKEE (reference sequence). The DNA of the CDR3 is TGTGCCAGCAGCTTGCCGGCTGGAAACACCATATATTTT. Amino acids: CASSLPAGNTIYF.

The J gene is TRBJ2-3, the V gene TRBV27; D remains ambiguous. Germline V gene lookup returns CDR1 MNHEY and CDR2 SMNVEV (reference sequence). With 2 bases removed from V and 2 bases from J, the gap between germline ends came to 11 bases. The CDR3 is 15 residues long. CDR3 protein: CASSLHGRDTDTQYF. The CDR3 DNA is TGTGCCAGCAGTTTACACGGTCGAGACACAGATACGCAGTATTTT.

The V call is TRBV6-6, the J call TRBJ1-4; possible D gene TRBD1, 6 bases. The length of the CDR3 is 15 residues. Trimming stripped 6 bases from V and 3 bases from J, with 14 bases between. Germline-derived CDR1 and CDR2 are MNHNY and SVGAGI (reference sequence). The CDR3 protein is CASRMYRVANEKLFF. In DNA form, the CDR3 reads TGTGCCAGCAGAATGTACAGGGTTGCTAATGAAAAACTGTTTTTT.

Here the CDR3 DNA reads TGTGCCAGCAGTAGGGCATTTGGTTCTGGAAACACCATATATTTT. Encoded protein: CASSRAFGSGNTIYF. The chain employs TRBV6-5 and TRBJ1-3; D uncertain. The CDR3 consists of 15 residues. Trimming cost V 5 bases and J 1 base, with 12 bases left between them. Germline assignment: CDR1 MNHEY and CDR2 SVGAGI.

This chain joins TRBV4-3 and TRBJ2-7, with 7 nucleotides matching TRBD2. This CDR3 has 18 residues. Germline loops: CDR1 LGHNA, CDR2 YSLEER. With V trimmed by 0 bases and J by 0 bases, 11 bases remained unmatched. The CDR3 loop is CASSQDYGGTTLSYEQYF. CDR3 coding DNA: TGCGCCAGCAGCCAAGATTATGGAGGGACTACCCTCTCCTACGAGCAGTACTTC.

The chain carries TRBV7-3 and TRBJ2-2, with D uncertain. CDR3 length equals 18 residues. The ends were cut back, 2 bases at V and 1 base at J, with 17 bases in the middle. Germline V gene data show CDR1 as SGHTA and CDR2 as FQGTGA. CDR3 nucleotide sequence: TGTGCCAGCAGCTTATCCTTGGTTGGGCTAGGGAACACCGGGGAGCTGTTTTTT. It specifies CASSLSLVGLGNTGELFF.

This clone was counted a few times. This chain uses TRBV7-2 with TRBJ2-7; D tentatively fits TRBD1 or TRBD2 (5 bases each). This CDR3 contains 16 residues. Germline CDR1 SGHTA, CDR2 FQGNSA. Trimming shortened V by 1 base and J by 2 bases, and 15 bases separated the two germline ends. This chain's CDR3 is CASSLDGASEAYEQYF. The CDR3, as DNA: TGTGCCAGCAGCTTAGACGGGGCTAGTGAAGCCTACGAGCAGTACTTC.

This chain uses TRBV30 with TRBJ2-1; 11 positions agree with TRBD2. Per the germline V gene, CDR1 is GTSNPN and CDR2 is SVGIG (reference sequence). The CDR3 is 13 amino acids. The V segment lost 8 bases and the J segment 4 bases; nucleotides outside the gene matches: 4. CDR3: CARGLAVYNEQFF. The CDR3 coding sequence is TGTGCCCGGGGACTAGCGGTATACAATGAGCAGTTCTTC.

The V gene is TRBV27, the J gene TRBJ1-1; D not resolved. CDR1 is MNHEY and CDR2 is SMNVEV in the germline V gene (reference sequence). This CDR3 has 14 amino acids. The V end lost 2 bases, the J end lost 2 bases, and 9 bases lay between the germline ends. The CDR3 nucleotides read TGTGCCAGCAGTTTACAGTACCTTAACACTGAAGCTTTCTTT. Protein: CASSLQYLNTEAFF.

The J gene is TRBJ1-1, the V gene TRBV7-9; D remains unclear. The length of the CDR3 is 12 residues. CDR1 SEHNR and CDR2 FQNEAQ come from the germline V gene (reference sequence). V dropped 5 bases and J dropped 0 bases, with 4 bases sitting between them. The CDR3 loop is CASSTLNTEAFF. The CDR3 DNA reads TGTGCCAGCAGCACCTTGAACACTGAAGCTTTCTTT.

The chain employs TRBV2 and TRBJ2-2, with D tentatively TRBD1 or TRBD2 (5 bases each). The CDR3 totals 14 residues. Per the germline V gene, CDR1 is SNHLY and CDR2 is FYNNEI. V was trimmed by 8 bases and J by 6 bases, leaving 16 bases between them. The CDR3 DNA reads TGTGCCAGCGGGGCGGGCGTGGGTTCCGGGGAGCTGTTTTTT. It translates to CASGAGVGSGELFF.

The CDR3 loop is CSAIGTSNYGYTF. CDR3 in DNA: TGCAGCGCTATAGGTACTTCTAACTATGGCTACACCTTC. This rearrangement joins TRBV29-1 to TRBJ1-2; D is uncertain. V lost 7 bases and J lost 0, with 12 bases in between. Per germline, CDR1 SQVTM and CDR2 ANQGSEA. There are 13 residues in the CDR3.

The chain recombines TRBV28 with TRBJ2-2; D is perhaps TRBD1 (5 bases). The CDR3 has 13 amino acids. The V gene's germline CDR1 is MDHEN and CDR2 SYDVKM. Trimming left V 8 bases short and J 7 bases short, with 14 bases between. The CDR3 coding sequence is TGTGCCAGCGGATCAGGGTGGGACGGGGAGCTGTTTTTT. It codes for CASGSGWDGELFF.

Regarding this clone: Distinct nucleotide sequences in the sample also encode this CDR3. This chain connects TRBV4-1 to TRBJ1-2; TRBD1 might be the D (5 bases). CDR1 is MGHRA, CDR2 YSYEKL, per germline. V was cut by 3 bases and J by 5 bases, with 19 bases left in between. The CDR3 is made up of 16 amino acids. As DNA, the CDR3 is TGCGCCAGCAGCCAGGAAACAACCGGGACGACGTATGGCTACACCTTC. Its translation: CASSQETTGTTYGYTF.

The chain has TRBV7-3 and TRBJ2-1; 9 bases align to TRBD2. This CDR3 has 14 residues. Germline CDR1 SGHTA, CDR2 FQGTGA. V lost 2 bases, J lost 9 bases, and 5 bases stayed unmatched. The CDR3 DNA is TGTGCCAGCAGCTTATTAGCGGGAGTAAGTGAGCAGTTCTTC. Translation: CASSLLAGVSEQFF.

This sequence joins TRBV7-6 and TRBJ1-2; 9 positions agree with TRBD1. The germline V gene has CDR1 SGHVS and CDR2 FNYEAQ. With 4 bases clipped from V and 6 bases from J, the junction kept 9 bases outside the gene matches. The CDR3 is made up of 15 amino acids. DNA for the CDR3: TGTGCCAGCAGCTCCCTCCGGGACAGGGCCCATGGCTACACCTTC. Protein: CASSSLRDRAHGYTF.

This rearrangement joins TRBV10-3 to TRBJ2-7; TRBD1 or TRBD2 may be the D gene (6 bases each). This CDR3 is 15 amino acids long. V was clipped by 6 bases and J by 6 bases, with 21 bases between them. The germline CDR1 and CDR2 sequences are ENHRY and SYGVKD. The CDR3: CAIRAMGGIGIEQYF. CDR3 DNA sequence: TGTGCCATCAGGGCAATGGGGGGCATCGGGATCGAGCAGTACTTC.

This clone occurred a few times. The chain employs TRBV19 and TRBJ2-7, with 9 bases that match TRBD1. Germline CDR1 LNHDA, CDR2 SQIVND (reference sequence). CDR3 size: 14 residues. V gave up 5 bases and J gave up 4 bases; unmatched junction bases: 6. CDR3: CASSPTTGGYEQYF. CDR3 nucleotide sequence: TGTGCCAGTAGTCCGACGACAGGGGGGTACGAGCAGTACTTC.

V and J are TRBV11-2 and TRBJ2-7; 12 bases agree with TRBD2. The CDR3 extends over 14 amino acids. In germline, CDR1 is SGHAT, CDR2 FQNNGV. The V segment lost 5 bases and the J segment 4 bases; nucleotides outside the gene matches: 3. The CDR3 region is CASSLTSGSYEQYF. CDR3 DNA: TGTGCCAGCAGCCTGACTAGCGGGAGTTACGAGCAGTACTTC.

The J gene is TRBJ1-1, the V gene TRBV5-1; tentative D call: TRBD1 (5 bases). Trimming stripped 0 bases from V and 4 bases from J, with 13 bases between. There are 15 residues in the CDR3. Germline assignment: CDR1 SGHRS and CDR2 YFSETQ. CDR3 protein: CASSLVGGRVTEAFF. CDR3 coding DNA: TGCGCCAGCAGCTTGGTTGGGGGGAGGGTCACTGAAGCTTTCTTT.